Sequencing of this T cell receptor beta chain was carried out in a study of blood T cell repertoires in COVID-19. Study-wide context: The United States, Italy and Spain supplied acute and convalescent COVID-19 samples. Sample material is recorded as cDNA or gDNA derived from T cells, B-cell-depleted T cells, or PBMCs.

Original processing notes: Amplification with reference gene primers provided the estimates of nucleated cell counts. Libraries were prepared by immunoSEQ multiplex PCR; TCRdb keeps only in-frame clonotypes and omits some of them. Clone size and V and J calls were adopted from that table, with D and trimming inferred from the DNA. The sample contains over 150,000 clones, approximately 87% of which appear only once. This TCR was recovered from a man between 65 and 79 years old with active or convalescent COVID-19. Sequenced sample: peripheral blood.

The CDR3 DNA sequence: TGCAGCGTGGGGAGGACTAGCGGGAGCCCCTACAATGAGCAGTTCTTC. Translating it yields CSVGRTSGSPYNEQFF. The gene calls are TRBV29-1 and TRBJ2-1; the match to TRBD2 covers 13 bases. The CDR3 contains 16 residues. Germline CDR1 is SQVTM and CDR2 is ANQGSEA. V lost 6 bases and J lost 2; bases outside the gene matches: 7.